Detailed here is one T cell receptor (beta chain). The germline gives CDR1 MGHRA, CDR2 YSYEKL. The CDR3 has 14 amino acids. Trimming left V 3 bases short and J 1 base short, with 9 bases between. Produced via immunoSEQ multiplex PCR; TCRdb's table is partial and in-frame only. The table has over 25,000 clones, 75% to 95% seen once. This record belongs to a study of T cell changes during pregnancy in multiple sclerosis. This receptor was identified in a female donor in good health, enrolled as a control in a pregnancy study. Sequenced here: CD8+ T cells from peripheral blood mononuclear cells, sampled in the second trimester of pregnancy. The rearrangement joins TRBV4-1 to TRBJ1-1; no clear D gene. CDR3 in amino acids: CASSQRGENTEAFF. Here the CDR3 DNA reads TGCGCCAGCAGCCAGAGAGGAGAGAACACTGAAGCTTTCTTT.